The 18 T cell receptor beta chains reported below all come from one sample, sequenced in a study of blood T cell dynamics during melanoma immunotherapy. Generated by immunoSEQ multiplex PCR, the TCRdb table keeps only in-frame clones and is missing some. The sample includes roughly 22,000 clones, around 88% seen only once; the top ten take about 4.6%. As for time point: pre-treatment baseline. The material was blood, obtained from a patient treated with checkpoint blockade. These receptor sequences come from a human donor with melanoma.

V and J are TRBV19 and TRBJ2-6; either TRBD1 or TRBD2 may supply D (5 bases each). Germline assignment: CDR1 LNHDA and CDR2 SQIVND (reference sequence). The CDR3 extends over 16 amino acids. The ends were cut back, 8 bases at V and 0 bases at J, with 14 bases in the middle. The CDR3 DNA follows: TGTGCCAGTTCGAGGGACGGTAGCTCTGGGGCCAACGTCCTGACTTTC. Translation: CASSRDGSSGANVLTF.

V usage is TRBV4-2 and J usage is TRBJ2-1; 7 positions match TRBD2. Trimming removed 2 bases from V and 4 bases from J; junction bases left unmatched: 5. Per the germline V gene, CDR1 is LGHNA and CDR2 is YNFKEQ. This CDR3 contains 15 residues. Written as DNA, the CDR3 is TGTGCCAGCAGCCAACTAGCGGTTTCATACAATGAGCAGTTCTTC. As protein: CASSQLAVSYNEQFF.

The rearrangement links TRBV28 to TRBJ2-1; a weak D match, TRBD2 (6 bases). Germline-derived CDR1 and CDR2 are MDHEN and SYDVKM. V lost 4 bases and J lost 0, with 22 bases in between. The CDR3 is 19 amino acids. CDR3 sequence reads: CASSSYPGGAGSSYNEQFF. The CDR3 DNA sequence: TGTGCCAGCAGTTCTTATCCCGGGGGTGCGGGGAGCTCCTACAATGAGCAGTTCTTC.

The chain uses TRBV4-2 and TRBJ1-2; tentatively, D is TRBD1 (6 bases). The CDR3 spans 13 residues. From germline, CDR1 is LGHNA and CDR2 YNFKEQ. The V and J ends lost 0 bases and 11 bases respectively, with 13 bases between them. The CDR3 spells CASSQDSGRGYTF. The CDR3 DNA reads TGTGCCAGCAGCCAAGATAGCGGCAGGGGTTACACCTTC.

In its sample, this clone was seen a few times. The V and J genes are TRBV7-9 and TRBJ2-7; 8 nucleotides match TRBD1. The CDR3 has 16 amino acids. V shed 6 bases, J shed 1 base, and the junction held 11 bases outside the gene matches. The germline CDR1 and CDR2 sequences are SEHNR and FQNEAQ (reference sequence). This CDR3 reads CASSQAAQGVSYEQYF. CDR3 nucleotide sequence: TGTGCCAGCAGTCAAGCGGCACAGGGGGTGTCCTACGAGCAGTACTTC.

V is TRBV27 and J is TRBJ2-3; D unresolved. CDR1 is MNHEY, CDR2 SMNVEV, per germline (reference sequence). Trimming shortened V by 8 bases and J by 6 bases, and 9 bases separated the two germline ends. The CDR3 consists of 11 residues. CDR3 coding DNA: TGTGCCAGCGGCTTTGGGGATACGCAGTATTTT. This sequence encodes CASGFGDTQYF.

DNA for the CDR3: TGTGCCAGCAGTCCCGGGACAGGGCCCCTCTATGGCTACACCTTC. Its protein product is CASSPGTGPLYGYTF. J is TRBJ1-2 and V is TRBV27; 9 positions agree with TRBD1. CDR3 size: 15 residues. With V trimmed by 5 bases and J by 4 bases, 8 bases remained unmatched. The germline CDR1 and CDR2 sequences are MNHEY and SMNVEV (reference sequence).

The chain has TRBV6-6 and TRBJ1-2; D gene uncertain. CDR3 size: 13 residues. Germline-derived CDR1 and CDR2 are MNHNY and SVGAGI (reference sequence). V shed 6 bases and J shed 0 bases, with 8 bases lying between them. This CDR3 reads CASSPDPNYGYTF. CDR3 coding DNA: TGTGCCAGCAGCCCAGACCCTAACTATGGCTACACCTTC.

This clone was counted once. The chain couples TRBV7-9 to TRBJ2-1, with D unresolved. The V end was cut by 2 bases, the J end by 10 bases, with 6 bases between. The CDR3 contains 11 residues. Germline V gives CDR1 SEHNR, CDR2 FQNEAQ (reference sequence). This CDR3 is CASSLSSEQFF. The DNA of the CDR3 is TGTGCCAGCAGCTTAAGTAGCGAGCAGTTCTTC.

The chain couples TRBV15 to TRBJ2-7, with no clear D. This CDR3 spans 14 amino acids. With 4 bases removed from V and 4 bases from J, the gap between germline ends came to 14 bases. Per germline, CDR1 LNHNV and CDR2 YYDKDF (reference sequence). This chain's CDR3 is CATSTSGSGYEQYF. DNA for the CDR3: TGTGCCACCAGCACCTCTGGCAGTGGGTACGAGCAGTACTTC.

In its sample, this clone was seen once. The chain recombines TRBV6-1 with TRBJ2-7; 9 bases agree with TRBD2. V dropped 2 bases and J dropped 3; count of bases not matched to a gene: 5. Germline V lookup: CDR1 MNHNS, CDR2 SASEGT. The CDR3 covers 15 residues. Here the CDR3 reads CASSEIKAGGYEQYF. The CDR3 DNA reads TGTGCCAGCAGTGAAATTAAAGCGGGAGGCTACGAGCAGTACTTC.

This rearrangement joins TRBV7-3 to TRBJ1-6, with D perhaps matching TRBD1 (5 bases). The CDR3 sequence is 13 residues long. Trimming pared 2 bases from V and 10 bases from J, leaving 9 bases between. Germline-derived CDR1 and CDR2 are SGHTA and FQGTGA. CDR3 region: CASSLGGNSPLHF. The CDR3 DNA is TGTGCCAGCAGCTTAGGGGGGAACTCACCCCTCCACTTT.

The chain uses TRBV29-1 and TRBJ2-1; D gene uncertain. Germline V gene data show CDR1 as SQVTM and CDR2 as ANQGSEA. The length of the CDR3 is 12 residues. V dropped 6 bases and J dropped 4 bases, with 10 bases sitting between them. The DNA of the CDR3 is TGCAGCGTCTTATATACATACAATGAGCAGTTCTTC. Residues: CSVLYTYNEQFF.

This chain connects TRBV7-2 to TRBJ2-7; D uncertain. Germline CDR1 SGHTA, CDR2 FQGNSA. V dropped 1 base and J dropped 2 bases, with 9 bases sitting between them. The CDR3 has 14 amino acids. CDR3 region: CASSLVGRTYEQYF. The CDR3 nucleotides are TGTGCCAGCAGCTTAGTAGGCAGAACCTACGAGCAGTACTTC.

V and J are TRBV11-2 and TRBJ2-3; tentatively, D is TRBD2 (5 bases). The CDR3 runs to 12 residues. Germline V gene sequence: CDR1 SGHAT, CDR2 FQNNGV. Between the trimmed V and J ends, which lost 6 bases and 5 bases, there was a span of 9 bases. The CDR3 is CASRRAGDTQYF. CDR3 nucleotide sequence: TGTGCCAGCAGGCGTGCGGGAGATACGCAGTATTTT.

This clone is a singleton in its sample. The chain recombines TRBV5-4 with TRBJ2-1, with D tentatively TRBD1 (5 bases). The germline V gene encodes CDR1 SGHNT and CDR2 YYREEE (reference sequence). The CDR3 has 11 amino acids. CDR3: CVVGVRNEQFF. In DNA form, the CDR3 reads TGTGTCGTAGGGGTTCGAAATGAGCAGTTCTTC.

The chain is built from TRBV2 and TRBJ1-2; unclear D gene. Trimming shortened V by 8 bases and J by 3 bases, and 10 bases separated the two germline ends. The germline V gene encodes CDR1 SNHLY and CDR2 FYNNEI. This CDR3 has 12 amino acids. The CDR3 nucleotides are TGTGCCAGCGCAGAGGGCGACTATGGCTACACCTTC. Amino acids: CASAEGDYGYTF.

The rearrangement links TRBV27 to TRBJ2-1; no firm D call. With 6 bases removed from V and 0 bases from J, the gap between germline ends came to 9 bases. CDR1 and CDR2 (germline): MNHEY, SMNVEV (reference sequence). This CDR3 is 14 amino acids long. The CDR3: CASSRISSYNEQFF. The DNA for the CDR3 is TGTGCCAGCAGCCGAATCAGCTCCTACAATGAGCAGTTCTTC.